The 29 T cell receptor beta chains below come from one sample, sequenced in a study of neurological immune-mediated disorders. TCRdb itself ran the 5' RACE reads through MiXCR, one entry per CDR3 protein. The sample lists roughly 62,000 distinct CDR3 sequences; roughly 3.5% were seen once. Sequenced material: PBMCs. The receptors were sampled from a woman aged 50 to 60 with multiple sclerosis.

This clonotype has only a few counts. The V call is TRBV7-9, the J call TRBJ2-1, with D possibly being TRBD2 (5 bases). Trimming removed 2 bases at V and 7 bases at J, with 12 bases between. The CDR3 spans 14 residues. Germline loops: CDR1 SEHNR, CDR2 FQNEAQ (reference sequence). This CDR3 is CASSLMASSNEQFF. CDR3 nucleotide sequence: TGTGCCAGCAGCTTAATGGCTAGCAGTAATGAGCAGTTCTTC.

There are many counts of this clonotype. V gene TRBV5-1 combines with J gene TRBJ2-7; no clear D gene. The ends were cut back, 2 bases at V and 6 bases at J, with 6 bases in the middle. The CDR3 loop spans 11 amino acids. Germline values: CDR1 SGHRS, CDR2 YFSETQ. CDR3 sequence (DNA): TGCGCCAGCAGCTTTCTTGGCGAGCAGTACTTC. Its protein is CASSFLGEQYF.

There are many counts of this clonotype. The rearrangement uses TRBV5-1 and TRBJ2-2, with D possibly matching TRBD1 (6 bases). The CDR3 covers 14 residues. Deletions cut 3 bases from V and 6 bases from J, with 12 bases between. Germline assignment: CDR1 SGHRS and CDR2 YFSETQ. The CDR3: CASSSFEGAGELFF. The CDR3 DNA reads TGCGCCAGCAGCTCTTTCGAGGGGGCCGGGGAGCTGTTTTTT.

This clonotype was observed at least ten times. The chain is built from TRBV29-1 and TRBJ1-1; a possible D gene is TRBD1 (5 bases). The length of the CDR3 is 12 residues. Trimming shortened V by 3 bases and J by 10 bases, and 15 bases separated the two germline ends. Germline V gene data show CDR1 as SQVTM and CDR2 as ANQGSEA. The CDR3 is CSVDQGGLGAFF. The DNA for the CDR3 is TGCAGCGTTGACCAGGGAGGCCTCGGAGCTTTCTTT.

This clonotype came up many times. This chain uses TRBV4-3 with TRBJ2-7, with D unresolved. V was cut by 5 bases and J by 7 bases, with 18 bases left in between. Germline V lookup: CDR1 LGHNA, CDR2 YSLEER. The CDR3 consists of 14 residues. CDR3 in amino acids: CASSRGVKDGEQYF. The DNA for the CDR3 is TGCGCCAGCAGCAGAGGCGTCAAGGACGGAGAGCAGTACTTC.

This clonotype was counted many times. The V and J genes are TRBV12-3 or TRBV12-4 and TRBJ1-1; the D gene is possibly TRBD1 (5 bases). V was shortened by 5 bases and J by 1 base, with 11 bases between the two germline ends. The CDR3 extends over 14 amino acids. In nucleotides, the CDR3 is TGTGCCAGCAGTCCGGGACGGAGGAACACTGAAGCTTTCTTT. Translated: CASSPGRRNTEAFF.

This clonotype has ten or more counts. The chain uses TRBV5-6 and TRBJ2-3; D gene uncertain. Germline V CDR1 and CDR2: SGHDT, YYEEEE. V lost 4 bases and J lost 2, with 20 bases in between. The CDR3 loop spans 17 amino acids. CDR3 sequence reads: CASSRVWATTHTDTQYF. Written as DNA, the CDR3 is TGTGCCAGCAGCCGGGTTTGGGCTACGACCCACACAGATACGCAGTATTTT.

This clonotype was counted ten times or more. This chain uses TRBV20-1 with TRBJ1-1, with 7 bases that match TRBD1. This CDR3 is built from 11 residues. V trimming: 6 bases; J trimming: 7 bases; junction bases outside the gene matches: 5. Germline CDR1 is DFQATT and CDR2 is SNEGSKA (reference sequence). DNA for the CDR3: TGCAGTGCCAGGGGGAACGGTGAAGCTTTCTTT. The encoded protein is CSARGNGEAFF.

This clonotype was picked up many times. This CDR3 is CASSSGTTSTNEKLFF. The CDR3 nucleotides read TGTGCCAGCAGCTCGGGGACAACCTCAACTAATGAAAAACTGTTTTTT. The genes are TRBV7-9 and TRBJ1-4; D might be TRBD1 (6 bases). This CDR3 has 16 amino acids. Looked up from germline, CDR1 is SEHNR and CDR2 is FQNEAQ (reference sequence). V lost 4 bases and J lost 0, with 12 bases in between.

This clonotype was detected ten times or more. This chain uses TRBV10-3 with TRBJ2-1; D assignment may be TRBD1 or TRBD2 (5 bases each). The V end lost 3 bases, the J end lost 6 bases, and 9 bases lay between the germline ends. Germline V gene sequence: CDR1 ENHRY, CDR2 SYGVKD. This CDR3 has 13 residues. CDR3 in DNA: TGTGCCATCAGTGAAGTCGGGGCCAATGAGCAGTTCTTC. Translation gives CAISEVGANEQFF.

This clonotype was found many times. J is TRBJ2-7 and V is TRBV12-3 or TRBV12-4; D unresolved. V was clipped by 5 bases and J by 2 bases, with 13 bases between them. The CDR3 runs to 14 residues. The CDR3 nucleotides are TGTGCCAGCAGTGCCCCGCCTGGGGCCTACGAGCAGTACTTC. Translation gives CASSAPPGAYEQYF.

This clonotype was detected many times. The chain employs TRBV20-1 and TRBJ2-7; TRBD2 agrees at 11 bases. The V segment lost 4 bases and the J segment 3 bases; nucleotides outside the gene matches: 8. This CDR3 is built from 15 residues. Looked up from germline, CDR1 is DFQATT and CDR2 is SNEGSKA (reference sequence). CDR3 amino acids: CSAILGTSGVYEQYF. CDR3 coding DNA: TGCAGTGCTATCCTGGGGACTAGCGGAGTCTACGAGCAGTACTTC.

This clonotype was detected ten times or more. J is TRBJ1-1 and V is TRBV20-1, with D possibly being TRBD1 (5 bases). Trimming stripped 2 bases from V and 4 bases from J, with 17 bases between. Germline CDR1 and CDR2: DFQATT and SNEGSKA (reference sequence). The CDR3 is 15 residues long. CDR3 protein: CSARTGGGWVTEAFF. In DNA, the CDR3 is TGCAGTGCTAGAACAGGAGGAGGGTGGGTCACTGAAGCTTTCTTT.

This clonotype was seen only a few times. The CDR3 DNA sequence: TGCAGTGCTCACAGGGGCCAAGAGACCCAGTACTTC. This sequence encodes CSAHRGQETQYF. This rearrangement joins TRBV20-1 to TRBJ2-5, with TRBD1 identical over 7 bases. This CDR3 is 12 amino acids long. Germline V gene data show CDR1 as DFQATT and CDR2 as SNEGSKA (reference sequence). V shed 5 bases and J 1 base; nucleotides not matched to a gene: 1.

This clonotype was counted at least ten times. V gene TRBV7-2 combines with J gene TRBJ2-5; D is unresolved. Germline loops: CDR1 SGHTA, CDR2 FQGNSA. V gave up 3 bases and J gave up 2 bases, with 22 bases separating them. The CDR3 totals 18 residues. The CDR3 bases are TGTGCCAGCAGCTTCTTCTTTCATCTCGTGTCCACACAAGAGACCCAGTACTTC. Translated: CASSFFFHLVSTQETQYF.

This clonotype showed up many times. The chain couples TRBV20-1 to TRBJ2-1, with 8 bases aligning to TRBD1. The CDR3 has 13 residues. Trimming took 5 bases from V and 10 from J; bases not matched to a gene: 10. The germline CDR1 and CDR2 sequences are DFQATT and SNEGSKA (reference sequence). The CDR3 sequence: CSAVKTGVGEQFF. CDR3 DNA: TGCAGTGCTGTAAAGACAGGGGTCGGGGAGCAGTTCTTC.

This clonotype has ten or more counts. The genes are TRBV20-1 and TRBJ1-5, with 9 bases fitting TRBD1. The CDR3 spans 17 residues. V lost 4 bases to trimming and J lost 1 base; unmatched junction nucleotides: 11. Germline CDR1 DFQATT, CDR2 SNEGSKA (reference sequence). The DNA for the CDR3 is TGCAGTGCTACCCCGGGACAGGGAACGGCAAGCAATCAGCCCCAGCATTTT. Translated, it gives CSATPGQGTASNQPQHF.

This clonotype was observed many times. The CDR3 nucleotides read TGTGCCAGCAGCCTAGATAGCAATCAGCCCCAGCATTTT. It encodes CASSLDSNQPQHF. The genes are TRBV12-3 or TRBV12-4 and TRBJ1-5, with D unclear. With 6 bases removed from V and 0 bases from J, the gap between germline ends came to 6 bases. This CDR3 has 13 residues.

This clonotype was detected ten times or more. V is TRBV6-2 or TRBV6-3 and J is TRBJ2-2, with D perhaps TRBD1 (5 bases). V was pared by 2 bases and J by 6 bases, with 10 bases between. The CDR3 spans 14 residues. Germline loops: CDR1 MNHEY, CDR2 SVGEGT. CDR3 protein: CASSYQGVAGELFF. The CDR3 DNA is TGTGCCAGCAGTTACCAGGGTGTGGCCGGGGAGCTGTTTTTT.

On this clonotype: A read error may account for a junction end that differs from germline. The chain links TRBV20-1 to TRBJ1-5; possibly TRBD1 for D (5 bases). The germline V gene has CDR1 DFQATT and CDR2 SNEGSKA (reference sequence). The CDR3 is 15 residues long. As DNA, the CDR3 is TGCAGTGCTAGTGCCGGGACCACCCTCAATCAGCCCCAGAATTTT. Its translation is CSASAGTTLNQPQNF.

This clonotype has more than one count but fewer than ten. The chain employs TRBV6-2 or TRBV6-3 and TRBJ2-1, with D possibly being TRBD2 (5 bases). Germline CDR1 is MNHEY and CDR2 is SVGEGT. CDR3 size: 16 residues. Trimming pared 8 bases from V and 0 bases from J, leaving 17 bases between. CDR3 bases: TGTGCCAGCGAGTTTCAGCGGATGAGCTCCTACAATGAGCAGTTCTTC. This sequence encodes CASEFQRMSSYNEQFF.

This clonotype was observed many times. V is TRBV19 and J is TRBJ1-1; no clear D gene. The ends were cut back, 9 bases at V and 1 base at J, with 12 bases in the middle. Germline V CDR1 and CDR2: LNHDA, SQIVND (reference sequence). CDR3 length: 13 amino acids. CDR3 DNA sequence: TGTGCCAGCGGAGTTTTGTCGAACACTGAAGCTTTCTTT. It yields the protein CASGVLSNTEAFF.

This clonotype was seen ten or more times. V and J are TRBV27 and TRBJ1-1, with 10 positions matching TRBD1. CDR1 is MNHEY, CDR2 SMNVEV, per germline (reference sequence). The CDR3 has 14 residues. After removal of 6 bases from V and 4 bases from J, the junction contained 5 bases not matched to a gene. DNA for the CDR3: TGTGCCAGCAGGACTAGGACAGGGGGCACTGAAGCTTTCTTT. Translated, it gives CASRTRTGGTEAFF.

This clonotype was seen many times. The V and J genes are TRBV7-8 and TRBJ2-7; 7 bases map to TRBD1. This CDR3 has 14 residues. The ends lost 3 bases at V and 4 bases at J; junction bases unmatched: 6. The V gene's germline CDR1 is SGHVS and CDR2 FQNEAQ. As DNA, the CDR3 is TGTGCCAGCAGCTTTCTGACAGGGCAATACGAGCAGTACTTC. Its translation: CASSFLTGQYEQYF.

This clonotype has ten or more counts. This chain connects TRBV20-1 to TRBJ2-3; D not resolved. CDR3 length equals 12 residues. The V end lost 3 bases, the J end lost 6 bases, and 10 bases lay between the germline ends. Germline CDR1 and CDR2: DFQATT and SNEGSKA (reference sequence). The CDR3 spells CSASKQVDTQYF. As DNA, the CDR3 is TGCAGTGCTAGCAAACAAGTGGATACGCAGTATTTT.

This clonotype showed up many times. The chain combines TRBV6-5 with TRBJ2-7; the D gene is possibly TRBD2 (6 bases). In germline, CDR1 is MNHEY, CDR2 SVGAGI. V lost 9 bases to trimming and J lost 3 bases, with 15 bases between them. The CDR3 is 13 amino acids. Written as DNA, the CDR3 is TGTGCCAGTAAACGGGACGGGGGCTACGAGCAGTACTTC. Amino acids: CASKRDGGYEQYF.

This clonotype was observed at least ten times. The CDR3 nucleotides read TGTGCCAGCAGCCAAGTATGGGCGACGGCCAACGTCCTGACTTTC. Its translation: CASSQVWATANVLTF. The chain recombines TRBV4-2 with TRBJ2-6; D is ambiguous. Germline-derived CDR1 and CDR2 are LGHNA and YNFKEQ. The CDR3 length is 15 residues. V was trimmed by 1 base and J by 6 bases, leaving 10 bases between them.

On this clonotype itself: This may be a read error: a much more frequent sequence differs by one nucleotide. The V and J genes are TRBV6-5 and TRBJ2-1; D unclear. This CDR3 is built from 15 residues. V dropped 7 bases and J dropped 7 bases, with 20 bases sitting between them. Germline V CDR1 and CDR2: MNHEY, SVGAGI. The CDR3 nucleotides read TGTGCCAGCACTCCCAGAGCGATGAGAAGAAATGAGCAGTTCTTC. Translation: CASTPRAMRRNEQFF.

There are many counts of this clonotype. The chain combines TRBV7-2 with TRBJ1-2, with a possible D match to TRBD1 (6 bases). Germline values: CDR1 SGHTA, CDR2 FQGNSA. The CDR3 has 16 amino acids. The V gene lost 6 bases and the J gene lost 2 bases, with 19 bases spanning the gap. This chain's CDR3 is CASRTHGGAVNYGYTF. The CDR3 coding sequence is TGTGCCAGCAGGACCCACGGGGGGGCGGTGAACTATGGCTACACCTTC.